This T cell receptor (beta chain) was sequenced in a study of preoperative IRX-2 immunotherapy in early breast cancer. The treatment here: preoperative locoregional IRX-2 cytokine immunotherapy. Preoperative locoregional IRX-2 cytokine immunotherapy was tested in the phase Ib source study. Trimming stripped 0 bases from V and 0 bases from J, with 18 bases between. The CDR3 consists of 19 residues. Germline values: CDR1 LGHNT, CDR2 FRNRAP. This clone appeared a few times. Clones were read by immunoSEQ multiplex PCR, and TCRdb kept only the in-frame ones, dropping some. The data hold 7,000 to 9,000 clones, with about 84% observed a single time.

The material was tumor tissue, obtained after IRX-2 immunotherapy. This clonotype was obtained from a human donor with breast cancer. The gene calls are TRBV12-5 and TRBJ1-5, with a weak D call TRBD1 (5 bases). The CDR3 DNA reads TGTGCTAGTGGTTTGGTATTGAAGGGGTTACAGTATAGCAATCAGCCCCAGCATTTT. Its protein product is CASGLVLKGLQYSNQPQHF.